This is a list of T cell receptor beta chains from one sample in a study of OX40 agonist ivuxolimab in advanced cancers. The protocol was immunoSEQ multiplex PCR, while the TCRdb copy is restricted to in-frame clones and leaves out a portion. The repertoire consists of fewer than 100,000 clones, with less than 85% occurring once and the leading ten covering roughly 0.44%. The source was CD4+ or CD8+ T cells sorted from blood, collected in a trial of the OX40 agonist ivuxolimab. The origin of the receptors is an adult with an advanced solid tumor such as melanoma, head and neck, liver or kidney cancer. CDR3s include the opening cysteine and the closing phenylalanine or tryptophan. The D gene is left open where the match is weak. A clone size is listed for some rows: how often the clone was seen (once, few, many), or a class if it is expanded.

v_gene	abundance	d_gene	j_gene	CDR3aa	CDR3nt
TRBV7-2	NA	TRBD2	TRBJ2-7	CATSGRANYEQYF	TGTGCCACTAGCGGGAGGGCTAACTACGAGCAGTACTTC
TRBV19	NA	NA	TRBJ2-6	CASEVSGANVLTF	TGTGCCAGTGAGGTCTCTGGGGCCAACGTCCTGACTTTC
TRBV12-5	NA	TRBD1	TRBJ1-2	CASGLEGQGYGYTF	TGTGCTAGTGGTTTGGAGGGACAGGGCTATGGCTACACCTTC
TRBV5-5	once	TRBD1	TRBJ1-6	CASRSGTGTYNSPLHF	TGTGCCAGCAGATCCGGGACAGGGACATATAATTCACCCCTCCACTTT
TRBV6-6	few	NA	TRBJ1-5	CASSPGRAAQHF	TGTGCCAGCAGCCCTGGACGGGCAGCCCAGCATTTT
TRBV4-1	NA	TRBD2	TRBJ2-1	CASSRAAGGGNEQFF	TGCGCCAGCAGCCGAGCCGCGGGGGGCGGTAATGAGCAGTTCTTC
TRBV25-1	NA	TRBD2	TRBJ2-3	CASSGMVTSGSTDTQYF	TGTGCCAGCAGTGGGATGGTGACTAGCGGGAGCACAGATACGCAGTATTTT
TRBV9	NA	TRBD1	TRBJ1-1	CASSVGGQLNTEAFF	TGTGCCAGCAGCGTAGGGGGACAGTTGAACACTGAAGCTTTCTTT
TRBV7-9	NA	NA	TRBJ1-1	CASSPFQALGTEAFF	TGTGCCAGCAGCCCATTCCAGGCCCTTGGCACTGAAGCTTTCTTT
TRBV6-6	NA	NA	TRBJ2-7	CASSYSRLEQYF	TGTGCCAGCAGTTACTCGCGTCTCGAGCAGTACTTC
TRBV7-7	NA	NA	TRBJ2-5	CASTLTLGQGRETQYF	TGTGCCAGCACCCTTACCCTCGGGCAGGGGCGTGAGACCCAGTACTTC
TRBV27	NA	NA	TRBJ1-3	CASASAAAGNTIYF	TGTGCCAGCGCCTCGGCCGCCGCTGGAAACACCATATATTTT
TRBV29-1	NA	NA	TRBJ2-5	CSVLRDVQYF	TGCAGCGTTCTCAGGGACGTCCAGTACTTC
TRBV5-1	few	TRBD1	TRBJ1-1	CASSSGQGAMNTEAFF	TGCGCCAGCAGCTCAGGACAGGGGGCTATGAACACTGAAGCTTTCTTT
TRBV7-2	NA	TRBD2	TRBJ2-1	CASSVRTSGFAYNEQFF	TGTGCCAGCAGCGTGAGGACTAGCGGGTTCGCCTACAATGAGCAGTTCTTC
TRBV27	NA	NA	TRBJ2-3	CASSFPPGPRRWTDTQYF	TGTGCCAGCAGTTTCCCTCCAGGACCCCGCCGTTGGACAGATACGCAGTATTTT
TRBV6-6	NA	NA	TRBJ1-3	CASSYSRATDGNTIYF	TGTGCCAGCAGTTACTCCCGGGCTACGGATGGAAACACCATATATTTT
TRBV6-1	NA	TRBD1	TRBJ1-3	CASTDRAFGNTIYF	TGTGCCAGCACGGACAGGGCATTTGGAAACACCATATATTTT
TRBV5-1	NA	TRBD1	TRBJ1-2	CASSYGNRDRGVGYTF	TGCGCCAGCAGCTACGGGAATCGAGACAGGGGAGTCGGCTACACCTTC
TRBV19	once	NA	TRBJ2-1	CASSQTGQGKIGEQFF	TGTGCCAGTAGCCAAACCGGGCAGGGTAAGATCGGTGAGCAGTTCTTC
TRBV30	NA	NA	TRBJ1-1	CAWSDTLNTEAFF	TGTGCCTGGAGTGACACCTTGAACACTGAAGCTTTCTTT
TRBV7-7	once	NA	TRBJ2-5	CASSFSGAGTQYF	TGTGCCAGCAGCTTTAGCGGTGCCGGGACCCAGTACTTC
TRBV7-3	NA	NA	TRBJ1-1	CASSFLGAEAFF	TGTGCCAGCAGTTTCCTGGGGGCTGAAGCTTTCTTT
TRBV10-3	NA	NA	TRBJ1-2	CAIRAPVSGYGYTF	TGTGCCATCAGAGCCCCAGTCTCTGGCTATGGCTACACCTTC
TRBV29-1	NA	NA	TRBJ1-1	CSVENRRSNTEAFF	TGCAGCGTTGAAAATAGACGGTCAAACACTGAAGCTTTCTTT
TRBV30	few	TRBD1	TRBJ2-7	CAWTTGSSYEQYF	TGTGCCTGGACGACAGGGAGCTCCTACGAGCAGTACTTC
TRBV9	NA	TRBD2	TRBJ2-3	CASSVKRESADTQYF	TGTGCCAGCAGCGTTAAGCGGGAGTCCGCAGATACGCAGTATTTT
TRBV2	once	TRBD1	TRBJ1-2	CASSLGQGTWYGYTF	TGTGCCAGCAGTCTTGGACAGGGGACTTGGTATGGCTACACCTTC
TRBV30	once	NA	TRBJ2-1	CAWSEAFYNEQFF	TGTGCCTGGAGTGAAGCCTTCTACAATGAGCAGTTCTTC
TRBV7-9	NA	NA	TRBJ2-3	CASSSRDVDRPTQYF	TGTGCCAGCAGCTCACGGGACGTCGACCGACCTACGCAGTATTTT
TRBV7-2	NA	NA	TRBJ1-1	CASSPTMNTEAFF	TGTGCCAGCAGCCCAACTATGAACACTGAAGCTTTCTTT
TRBV7-9	NA	NA	TRBJ1-3	CASSLVSESASGNTIYF	TGTGCCAGCAGCTTAGTTTCGGAATCAGCCTCTGGAAACACCATATATTTT
TRBV19	NA	NA	TRBJ2-2	CASRSGANANTGELFF	TGTGCCAGTAGGTCCGGGGCCAACGCGAACACCGGGGAGCTGTTTTTT
TRBV14	NA	NA	TRBJ1-2	CASSSGPMEGYTF	TGTGCCAGCAGCTCGGGACCGATGGAAGGCTACACCTTC
TRBV7-9	NA	NA	TRBJ2-3	CASSLTVDLSGGTQYF	TGTGCCAGCAGCTTAACGGTTGACCTATCCGGGGGTACGCAGTATTTT
TRBV28	few	NA	TRBJ2-5	CASSLSIQGGVETQYF	TGTGCCAGCAGTTTATCCATACAGGGAGGTGTTGAGACCCAGTACTTC
TRBV7-2	NA	NA	TRBJ2-3	CASSLDGLTDTQYF	TGTGCCAGCAGTTTGGACGGACTCACAGATACGCAGTATTTT
TRBV13	NA	NA	TRBJ1-2	CASSLYPNYGYTF	TGTGCCAGCAGCTTATATCCTAACTATGGCTACACCTTC
TRBV6-5	NA	NA	TRBJ2-3	CASRGNTDTQYF	TGTGCCAGCAGAGGGAACACAGATACGCAGTATTTT
TRBV18	NA	NA	TRBJ1-1	CASSPPGLYEAFF	TGTGCCAGCTCACCACCGGGGCTCTATGAAGCTTTCTTT
TRBV29-1	NA	TRBD2	TRBJ2-5	CSVGLGLAGGETQYF	TGCAGCGTGGGGTTAGGGCTAGCGGGAGGTGAGACCCAGTACTTC
TRBV14	NA	NA	TRBJ2-3	CASSPTARADTQYF	TGTGCCAGCAGCCCCACCGCCCGTGCAGATACGCAGTATTTT
TRBV2	NA	NA	TRBJ2-7	CASSDIQAYEQYF	TGTGCCAGCAGTGATATACAGGCGTACGAGCAGTACTTC
TRBV5-4	NA	NA	TRBJ1-2	CASSEGPGQSAYTF	TGTGCCAGCAGCGAAGGTCCGGGCCAGAGTGCCTACACCTTC
TRBV14	NA	NA	TRBJ1-2	CASSWRHHNGYTF	TGTGCCAGCAGCTGGAGACACCATAACGGCTACACCTTC
TRBV6-6	few	NA	TRBJ1-5	CASSYNDVSNQPQHF	TGTGCCAGCAGTTACAACGACGTCAGCAATCAGCCCCAGCATTTT
TRBV28	NA	NA	TRBJ2-5	CASSNPRETQYF	TGTGCCAGCAGTAATCCACGGGAGACCCAGTACTTC
TRBV5-4	few	NA	TRBJ2-3	CASSVRDGTDTQYF	TGTGCCAGCAGCGTGAGGGACGGAACAGATACGCAGTATTTT
TRBV28	NA	NA	TRBJ1-2	CASSLMGYGYTF	TGTGCCAGCAGTTTAATGGGCTATGGCTACACCTTC
TRBV5-4	few	NA	TRBJ1-4	CASSLNIGGKLFF	TGTGCCAGCAGCTTAAATATCGGGGGGAAACTGTTTTTT
TRBV27	once	NA	TRBJ1-2	CASSSRGSTYGYTF	TGTGCCAGCAGTTCCCGAGGATCAACCTATGGCTACACCTTC
TRBV21-1	NA	NA	TRBJ1-3	CASSKARDTRQGNTIYF	TGTGCCAGCAGCAAAGCTCGGGACACCAGGCAGGGAAACACCATATATTTT
TRBV28	NA	NA	TRBJ2-5	CASSPWGARQETQYF	TGTGCCAGCAGTCCGTGGGGAGCCAGACAAGAGACCCAGTACTTC
TRBV30	NA	NA	TRBJ2-7	CAWSPPFGDISYEQYF	TGTGCCTGGAGTCCCCCTTTTGGGGATATCTCCTACGAGCAGTACTTC